This T cell receptor (beta chain) comes out of a study of cytomegalovirus exposure and HLA in healthy donors. Across the study: Per a later analysis, the approximately 600 first-cohort and some 130 validation repertoires shared one platform. Study-wide results and caveats: Later, an analysis found that TCR clusters from the first cohort tended to co-occur in the roughly 110 validation repertoires.

The CDR3 length is 13 residues. Trimming stripped 4 bases from V and 3 bases from J, with 10 bases between. Per the germline V gene, CDR1 is ENHRY and CDR2 is SYGVKD. TCRdb's copy holds only in-frame clones and misses some; the assay was immunoSEQ multiplex PCR. The sample carries roughly 68,000 clones, roughly 90% recorded once. Remarks on this clone: Its antigen is still unknown.

The sequencing sample was made of PBMCs. V and J are TRBV10-3 and TRBJ2-7; D is perhaps TRBD1 (6 bases). The receptor was isolated from a woman aged 18-29 years in good health and CMV-seronegative. CDR3 nucleotide sequence: TGTGCCATCAGTGCTGGACAGAGCTACGAGCAGTACTTC. The encoded protein is CAISAGQSYEQYF.